This T cell receptor (beta chain) was identified in a study of control samples from healthy donors and cancer patients. Trimming pared 7 bases from V and 3 bases from J, leaving 24 bases between. This CDR3 contains 17 residues. CDR1 is SEHNR, CDR2 FQNEAQ, per germline (reference sequence). TCRdb's table, derived via immunoSEQ multiplex PCR, lists solely in-frame clones and lacks some. Of about 98,000 clones in the sample, around 80% were seen once. This TCR was recovered from a man between 60 and 75 years old in good health. The gene calls are TRBV7-9 and TRBJ1-1, with D perhaps matching TRBD1 (6 bases). The sample comprised blood. The CDR3 bases are TGTGCCAGCACCCTCCAGTCGGGGAACAGGGTTTACACTGAAGCTTTCTTT. Its protein is CASTLQSGNRVYTEAFF.